Reported below is one T cell receptor beta chain. Its cognate antigen is unknown. The limits of the CDR3 on the DNA are not certain, so only TCRdb's listed CDR3 is given. This specimen belongs to a study of T cells in Graves' hyperthyroidism and ophthalmopathy. Study results and limitations: Blood also carried most thyroid clonotypes expanded above 0.001.

CDR1 and CDR2 from the germline V gene are SQVTM and ANQGSEA. The CDR3 is 11 amino acids in total, end residues counted. Amplified regions were TCR beta CDR3 sequences from RNA transcripts. During a first-round RT-PCR of the TCR CDR3, the HTBI primer set was used. TCRdb reprocessed the multiplex PCR reads via MiXCR and lists one record per CDR3 protein. Among roughly 700,000 distinct CDR3 sequences, 35% were seen once, and the ten largest hold around 30%. Exclusion of patients followed from uncontrolled infection, other autoimmune disease, pregnancy or lactation. Fresh peripheral blood, 10 ml, was the source of the PBMCs.

Sequences were obtained from blood. This receptor was identified in a woman aged 40 to 50 with Graves' hyperthyroidism. The J gene is TRBJ1-5, the V gene TRBV29-1; TRBD1, the table's D call, lacks a check against the DNA. The CDR3 loop reads CSVGRGAYEHF.